This entry lists 11 T cell receptor beta chains sequenced from one sample in a study of resident and recirculating memory T cells in vitiligo. The assay was immunoSEQ multiplex PCR, and TCRdb's table has in-frame clones only and misses some. The sample contains 60,000 to 80,000 clones, approximately 93% of which appear only once. Sample: blood. Source of these receptors: a male donor with vitiligo.

The chain employs TRBV5-4 and TRBJ2-3, with D possibly TRBD1 on 6 matching bases. Germline loops: CDR1 SGHNT, CDR2 YYREEE (reference sequence). V lost 1 base and J 2 bases, leaving 11 bases between the germline ends. The CDR3 length is 15 residues. CDR3 DNA sequence: TGTGCCAGCAGCTTGTACAACAGGGCCACAGATACGCAGTATTTT. Its protein is CASSLYNRATDTQYF.

V usage is TRBV5-1 and J usage is TRBJ2-6; TRBD1 aligns across 8 bases. J gave up 0 bases and V 6 bases, and 2 bases lay outside the gene matches. The CDR3 loop spans 15 amino acids. Looked up from germline, CDR1 is SGHRS and CDR2 is YFSETQ. CDR3 region: CASTGQGSGANVLTF. CDR3 DNA sequence: TGCGCCAGCACAGGACAGGGCTCTGGGGCCAACGTCCTGACTTTC.

V is TRBV9 and J is TRBJ1-5, with D perhaps TRBD1 (6 bases). The CDR3 is 14 amino acids. CDR1 and CDR2 from the germline V gene are SGDLS and YYNGEE. V was clipped by 2 bases and J by 5 bases, with 11 bases between them. The CDR3 region has the DNA TGTGCCAGCAGCGTTCGAGGGGGAGATCAGCCCCAGCATTTT. Residues: CASSVRGGDQPQHF. Complete variable domain (other parts from reference TRBV9 and TRBJ1-5): DSGVTQTPKHLITATGQRVTLRCSPRSGDLSVYWYQQSLDQGLQFLIQYYNGEERAKGNILERFSAQQFPDLHSELNLSSLELGDSALYFCASSVRGGDQPQHFGDGTRLSIL.

The chain recombines TRBV28 with TRBJ1-1; no clear D. This CDR3 spans 14 amino acids. CDR1 MDHEN and CDR2 SYDVKM come from the germline V gene. V lost 10 bases and J 0 bases, leaving 15 bases between the germline ends. The CDR3 region has the DNA TGTGCCACACGGGCAGGACTTTTGAACACTGAAGCTTTCTTT. Protein: CATRAGLLNTEAFF.

This rearrangement joins TRBV4-2 to TRBJ1-1, with 8 bases aligning to TRBD1. V dropped 4 bases and J dropped 3; count of bases not matched to a gene: 4. Germline CDR1 LGHNA, CDR2 YNFKEQ. The CDR3 spans 14 residues. In nucleotides, the CDR3 is TGTGCCAGCAGCCTCGACAGGGGCGACACTGAAGCTTTCTTT. This codes for CASSLDRGDTEAFF.

The V gene is TRBV28, the J gene TRBJ1-1; D call uncertain. CDR1 and CDR2 from the germline V gene are MDHEN and SYDVKM. Trimming left V 5 bases short and J 1 base short, with 8 bases between. CDR3 size: 13 residues. CDR3 coding DNA: TGTGCCAGCAGTGGGCACCAGAACACTGAAGCTTTCTTT. It codes for CASSGHQNTEAFF.

The gene calls are TRBV19 and TRBJ1-4, with TRBD1 matching over 8 bases. Germline V CDR1 and CDR2: LNHDA, SQIVND (reference sequence). V gave up 4 bases and J gave up 5 bases; unmatched junction bases: 6. The CDR3 is 15 amino acids. DNA for the CDR3: TGTGCCAGTAGTACAAGACAGGGGAGAAATGAAAAACTGTTTTTT. Translating it yields CASSTRQGRNEKLFF.

J is TRBJ1-2 and V is TRBV9; D gene uncertain. This CDR3 has 15 residues. Looked up from germline, CDR1 is SGDLS and CDR2 is YYNGEE. V was clipped by 0 bases and J by 4 bases, with 13 bases between them. CDR3 residues: CASSVDIGVTYGYTF. In DNA form, the CDR3 reads TGTGCCAGCAGCGTAGACATCGGGGTGACCTATGGCTACACCTTC.

The chain uses TRBV7-2 and TRBJ2-1, with a possible D match to TRBD1 (5 bases). Trimming pared 1 base from V and 6 bases from J, leaving 7 bases between. The CDR3 length is 13 residues. Germline CDR1 and CDR2: SGHTA and FQGNSA. The DNA for the CDR3 is TGTGCCAGCAGCTTAGGGACACTCAATGAGCAGTTCTTC. Protein: CASSLGTLNEQFF.

This clone was seen a handful of times. This sequence joins TRBV5-6 and TRBJ1-1; tentative D call: TRBD1 (6 bases). V shed 3 bases and J shed 2 bases, with 11 bases lying between them. Germline values: CDR1 SGHDT, CDR2 YYEEEE. This CDR3 has 14 residues. CDR3 in amino acids: CASSSGHRNTEAFF. CDR3 nucleotide sequence: TGTGCCAGCAGCTCGGGACATAGAAACACTGAAGCTTTCTTT.

This clone is a singleton in its sample. The chain has TRBV7-2 and TRBJ1-1; D call uncertain. From germline, CDR1 is SGHTA and CDR2 FQGNSA. Trimming cost V 7 bases and J 3 bases, with 18 bases left between them. This CDR3 contains 15 residues. The CDR3: CASNLRLGAHTEAFF. The DNA for the CDR3 is TGTGCCAGCAACCTTAGGCTGGGAGCGCACACTGAAGCTTTCTTT.